Below, 9 T cell receptor beta chains from the same sample are listed, as sequenced in a study of T cells after posttransplantation cyclophosphamide. Method: immunoSEQ multiplex PCR; TCRdb's copy keeps in-frame clones and lacks some. The sample gives 44,000 or so clones, none seen only once, and the top ten clones hold over 2%. The specimen sequenced was PBMCs. Every receptor here comes from a middle-aged man in good health, CMV-negative, and a related stem cell transplant donor.

This clone has more than one count but fewer than ten. This sequence joins TRBV11-3 and TRBJ2-1, with TRBD2 identical over 12 bases. Per germline, CDR1 SGHNT and CDR2 YENEEA. This CDR3 comprises 16 residues. The V and J ends lost 0 bases and 5 bases, in that order; junction bases with no gene match: 2. As DNA, the CDR3 is TGTGCCAGCAGCTTAGATGGACTAGCGGGGAACAATGAGCAGTTCTTC. This sequence encodes CASSLDGLAGNNEQFF.

This clone appeared many times. The chain employs TRBV19 and TRBJ1-2; 7 nucleotides match TRBD1. Trimming at V came to 2 bases and at J to 4 bases, leaving 4 bases not matched to a gene. CDR3 length: 14 residues. Germline V gives CDR1 LNHDA, CDR2 SQIVND (reference sequence). The CDR3 here is CASSIRDRGYGYTF. The CDR3 DNA is TGTGCCAGTAGTATAAGGGACAGAGGCTATGGCTACACCTTC.

There are many counts of this clone. The rearrangement uses TRBV5-1 and TRBJ2-3; TRBD2 aligns across 13 bases. V lost 4 bases to trimming and J lost 4 bases; unmatched junction nucleotides: 6. The CDR3 length is 16 residues. Germline CDR1 SGHRS, CDR2 YFSETQ. CDR3 amino acids: CASSIGTSGISDTQYF. The CDR3 coding sequence is TGCGCCAGCAGCATTGGGACTAGCGGGATTTCAGATACGCAGTATTTT.

This clone has at least ten counts. The chain combines TRBV4-1 with TRBJ2-2; weak D call: TRBD2 (5 bases). V was trimmed by 2 bases and J by 6 bases, leaving 10 bases between them. CDR3 length: 14 amino acids. The V gene's germline CDR1 is MGHRA and CDR2 YSYEKL. In nucleotides, the CDR3 is TGCGCCAGCAGCCAACGAGAGGGAGCCGGGGAGCTGTTTTTT. Translated: CASSQREGAGELFF.

V usage is TRBV5-4 and J usage is TRBJ2-7; perhaps TRBD2 as D (5 bases). Trimming removed 4 bases from V and 3 bases from J, with 17 bases in between. Germline V gene lookup returns CDR1 SGHNT and CDR2 YYREEE (reference sequence). The CDR3 covers 15 residues. The CDR3 DNA reads TGTGCCAGCAGCGACCTCTTGGGCGGAGGCTACGAGCAGTACTTC. It translates to CASSDLLGGGYEQYF.

This clone was observed at least ten times. The rearrangement joins TRBV5-1 to TRBJ1-1, with TRBD1 identical over 9 bases. The CDR3 extends over 17 amino acids. Germline V gives CDR1 SGHRS, CDR2 YFSETQ. Losses at the gene ends were 1 base for V and 1 base for J; bases not matched to a gene: 8. The CDR3 protein is CASSLSGQGRPNTEAFF. The DNA for the CDR3 is TGCGCCAGCAGCTTGTCGGGACAGGGACGTCCGAACACTGAAGCTTTCTTT.

This clone showed up many times. The CDR3 region is CASRGQAEAFF. The DNA of the CDR3 is TGTGCCAGCAGGGGACAGGCTGAAGCTTTCTTT. This sequence joins TRBV6-5 and TRBJ1-1; TRBD1 matches 8 bases. The V segment lost 6 bases and the J segment 6 bases; nucleotides outside the gene matches: 0. Germline lookup yields CDR1 MNHEY and CDR2 SVGAGI. The CDR3 covers 11 residues.

This clone appeared many times. The rearrangement joins TRBV5-6 to TRBJ2-7; perhaps TRBD2 as D (6 bases). V lost 1 base to trimming and J lost 4 bases, with 18 bases between them. CDR1 and CDR2 (germline): SGHDT, YYEEEE. The CDR3 consists of 16 residues. Here the CDR3 reads CASSLSGTQAEYEQYF. The CDR3 region has the DNA TGTGCCAGCAGCTTGTCCGGGACTCAGGCCGAATACGAGCAGTACTTC.

This clone was counted ten times or more. The chain is built from TRBV20-1 and TRBJ2-1; 7 bases fit TRBD2. The J segment lost 6 bases and the V segment lost 5 bases, leaving 1 base of the junction unmatched. The CDR3 runs to 11 residues. CDR1 DFQATT and CDR2 SNEGSKA come from the germline V gene (reference sequence). CDR3 nucleotides: TGCAGTGCTGGACTAGGCAATGAGCAGTTCTTC. Encoded protein: CSAGLGNEQFF.